This T cell receptor (beta chain) is from a study of human T cells and chemical hapten exposure. This sample's time point: patch test 2, 6 weeks after DPC sensitization. Treatment described: therapeutic diphenylcyclopropenone sensitization with weekly scalp DPC. Ten or more counts support this clonotype. The CDR3 has 14 amino acids. With V trimmed by 3 bases and J by 4 bases, 5 bases remained unmatched. Germline assignment: CDR1 LGHDT and CDR2 YNNKEL (reference sequence). TCRdb reprocessed the RACE reads with MiXCR, giving one entry per CDR3 protein. The data hold approximately 350,000 distinct CDR3 sequences, with around 6% observed a single time.

This sequence joins TRBV3-1 and TRBJ1-1; 7 nucleotides line up with TRBD1. The sequence was obtained from a young woman with alopecia areata. Some clones in this sample may be carry-over from other donors' samples. The material was whole blood, obtained in connection with sensitization to the hapten diphenylcyclopropenone (DPC). DNA of the CDR3: TGTGCCAGCAGCCACCTGGCAGGGGGCACTGAAGCTTTCTTT. Protein: CASSHLAGGTEAFF.